The 3 T cell receptor beta chains given below trace back to one sample, sequenced in a study of brain T cells in children with intractable seizures. Sequencing was performed with immunoSEQ multiplex PCR; in TCRdb, only in-frame clones are kept and a portion is missing. The sample shows about 110,000 clones, 90% to 95% of them seen only once. This material consisted of peripheral blood, taken at surgery. The receptors originated from a boy under two years old with hemimegalencephaly and intractable seizures.

The chain recombines TRBV13 with TRBJ2-7; D is unresolved. V gave up 6 bases and J gave up 0 bases, with 15 bases separating them. Germline CDR1 PRHDT, CDR2 FYEKMQ (reference sequence). The CDR3 is 15 residues long. The CDR3 here is CASSPGRQSSYEQYF. CDR3 DNA sequence: TGTGCCAGCAGTCCAGGACGGCAGAGCTCCTACGAGCAGTACTTC.

CDR3 sequence (DNA): TGTGCCAGCAGCCATCCTACCGGACAGCGATCCTCTTATGGCTACACCTTC. It is translated as CASSHPTGQRSSYGYTF. This rearrangement joins TRBV4-2 to TRBJ1-2; maybe TRBD1 (6 bases). Germline CDR1 is LGHNA and CDR2 is YNFKEQ. The V end lost 3 bases, the J end lost 5 bases, and 22 bases lay between the germline ends. The CDR3 consists of 17 residues.

The J gene is TRBJ1-4, the V gene TRBV5-8; 12 positions agree with TRBD1. This CDR3 region has 16 residues. CDR1 and CDR2 (germline): SGHTS, YDEGEE. The ends lost 3 bases at V and 7 bases at J; junction bases unmatched: 7. The DNA for the CDR3 is TGTGCCAGCAGCTCGGGGGACAGGGGGCGCCTTGAAAAACTGTTTTTT. This sequence encodes CASSSGDRGRLEKLFF.